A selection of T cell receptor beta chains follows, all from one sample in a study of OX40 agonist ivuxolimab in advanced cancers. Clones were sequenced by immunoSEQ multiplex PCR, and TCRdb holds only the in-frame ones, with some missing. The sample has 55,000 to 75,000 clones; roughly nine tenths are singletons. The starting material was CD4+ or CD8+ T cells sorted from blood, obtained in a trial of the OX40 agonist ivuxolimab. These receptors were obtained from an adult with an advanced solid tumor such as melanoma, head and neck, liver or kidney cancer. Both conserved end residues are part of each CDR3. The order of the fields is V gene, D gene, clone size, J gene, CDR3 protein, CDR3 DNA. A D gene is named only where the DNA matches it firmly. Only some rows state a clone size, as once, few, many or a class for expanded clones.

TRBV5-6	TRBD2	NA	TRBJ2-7	CASSLVSGGYEQYF	TGTGCCAGCAGCTTGGTATCGGGAGGCTACGAGCAGTACTTC
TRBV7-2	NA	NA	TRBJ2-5	CASSLQEGQETQYF	TGTGCCAGCAGCTTACAAGAGGGGCAAGAGACCCAGTACTTC
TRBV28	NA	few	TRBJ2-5	CASSFKTMTAETQYF	TGTGCCAGCAGTTTCAAAACTATGACGGCGGAGACCCAGTACTTC
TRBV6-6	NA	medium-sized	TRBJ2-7	CASSTSSRYEQYF	TGTGCCAGCAGTACTAGCTCTCGCTACGAGCAGTACTTC
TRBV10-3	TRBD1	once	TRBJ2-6	CAISGTGSNGANVLTF	TGTGCCATCAGCGGGACAGGGTCTAATGGGGCCAACGTCCTGACTTTC
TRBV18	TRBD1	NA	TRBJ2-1	CASSPSGQGHNEQFF	TGTGCCAGCTCACCCTCAGGACAGGGTCACAATGAGCAGTTCTTC
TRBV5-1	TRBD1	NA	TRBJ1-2	CASSLAIPRTGANYGYTF	TGCGCCAGCAGCTTGGCGATTCCTCGGACAGGAGCTAACTATGGCTACACCTTC
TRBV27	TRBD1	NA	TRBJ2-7	CASSLHPGQGDYEQYF	TGTGCCAGCAGTTTACACCCGGGACAGGGGGACTACGAGCAGTACTTC
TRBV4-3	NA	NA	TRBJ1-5	CASSQEYPGGRQPQHF	TGCGCCAGCAGCCAAGAGTACCCTGGGGGCCGTCAGCCCCAGCATTTT
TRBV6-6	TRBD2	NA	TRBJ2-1	CASSSSGRAGGEQFF	TGTGCCAGCAGTTCTAGCGGGAGGGCCGGGGGGGAGCAGTTCTTC
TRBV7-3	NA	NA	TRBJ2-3	CASSRESSTDTQYF	TGTGCCAGCAGCCGGGAGTCTAGCACAGATACGCAGTATTTT
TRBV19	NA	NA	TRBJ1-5	CASRRVGYSNQPQHF	TGTGCCAGTAGGCGAGTTGGGTATAGCAATCAGCCCCAGCATTTT
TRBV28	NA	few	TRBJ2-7	CATHDSSYEQYF	TGTGCCACGCACGACAGTTCCTACGAGCAGTACTTC
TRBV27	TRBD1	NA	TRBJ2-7	CASSVGQTYEQYF	TGTGCCAGCAGTGTGGGACAGACCTACGAGCAGTACTTC
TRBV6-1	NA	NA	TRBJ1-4	CASSWGTNEKLFF	TGTGCCAGCTCTTGGGGGACTAATGAAAAACTGTTTTTT
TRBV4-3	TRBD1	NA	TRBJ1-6	CASSRAGTGGHNSPLHF	TGCGCCAGCAGCCGAGCCGGGACAGGGGGTCATAATTCACCCCTCCACTTT
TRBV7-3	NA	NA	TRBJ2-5	CASSLSGREVETQYF	TGTGCCAGCAGCTTAAGCGGCAGGGAAGTCGAGACCCAGTACTTC
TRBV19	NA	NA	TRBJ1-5	CASTSGGSNQPQHF	TGTGCCAGTACCTCGGGCGGGAGCAATCAGCCCCAGCATTTT
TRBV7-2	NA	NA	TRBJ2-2	CASSRGRTGELFF	TGTGCCAGCAGCAGGGGCCGGACCGGGGAGCTGTTTTTT
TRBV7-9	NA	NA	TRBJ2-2	CASSPDNDNTGELFF	TGTGCCAGCAGCCCGGACAATGATAACACCGGGGAGCTGTTTTTT
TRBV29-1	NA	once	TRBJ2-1	CSVKIFPYNEQFF	TGCAGCGTTAAAATCTTCCCCTACAATGAGCAGTTCTTC
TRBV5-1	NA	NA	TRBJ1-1	CASRVQGNTEAFF	TGCGCCAGCAGGGTACAGGGAAACACTGAAGCTTTCTTT
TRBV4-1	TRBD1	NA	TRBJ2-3	CASSQQGESSDTQYF	TGCGCCAGCAGCCAGCAGGGGGAAAGTTCAGATACGCAGTATTTT
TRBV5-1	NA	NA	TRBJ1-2	CASSSLRDGANYGYTF	TGCGCCAGCAGCTCGCTACGGGACGGCGCTAACTATGGCTACACCTTC
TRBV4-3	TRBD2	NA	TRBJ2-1	CASSQGGAGGDNEQFF	TGCGCCAGCAGCCAAGGGGGAGCGGGAGGGGACAATGAGCAGTTCTTC
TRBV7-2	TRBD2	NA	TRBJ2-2	CASSLSGRNTGELFF	TGTGCCAGCAGCCTTAGCGGGAGAAACACCGGGGAGCTGTTTTTT
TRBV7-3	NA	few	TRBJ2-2	CASSLNGGQGGELFF	TGTGCCAGCAGCTTAAATGGAGGGCAAGGCGGGGAGCTGTTTTTT
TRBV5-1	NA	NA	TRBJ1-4	CASSTDRHEKLFF	TGCGCCAGCTCTACCGACAGACACGAAAAACTGTTTTTT
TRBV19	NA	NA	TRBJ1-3	CASSTQSSGNTIYF	TGTGCCAGTAGTACTCAGAGCTCTGGAAACACCATATATTTT
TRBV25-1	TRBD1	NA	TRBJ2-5	CASRLTGGQETQYF	TGTGCCAGCAGGCTAACAGGGGGCCAAGAGACCCAGTACTTC
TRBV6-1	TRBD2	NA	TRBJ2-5	CASRWTSLQETQYF	TGTGCCAGCAGATGGACTAGCCTCCAAGAGACCCAGTACTTC
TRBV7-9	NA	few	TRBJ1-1	CASSPGGLLSTEAFF	TGTGCCAGCAGCCCGGGAGGGCTTCTGAGCACTGAAGCTTTCTTT
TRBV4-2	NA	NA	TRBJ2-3	CASSLSTSTDTQYF	TGTGCCAGCAGCCTTTCGACTAGCACAGATACGCAGTATTTT
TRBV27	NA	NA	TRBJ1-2	CASTFLGANGYTF	TGTGCCAGCACCTTTTTAGGGGCCAATGGCTACACCTTC
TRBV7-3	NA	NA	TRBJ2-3	CASSLVPDSDTQYF	TGTGCCAGCAGCTTAGTACCGGACTCTGATACGCAGTATTTT
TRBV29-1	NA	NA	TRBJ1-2	CSVEGTGFDGYTF	TGCAGCGTTGAGGGCACAGGGTTCGATGGCTACACCTTC
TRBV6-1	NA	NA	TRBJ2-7	CASSQLYEQYF	TGTGCCAGCAGTCAACTCTACGAGCAGTACTTC